This T cell receptor (beta chain) was observed in a study of blood T cell repertoires in COVID-19. In the study overall: Samples came from the United States, Italy and Spain, spanning acute and convalescent COVID-19.

This clone was detected only once. The CDR3 totals 15 residues. Germline V gene lookup returns CDR1 LNHNV and CDR2 YYDKDF (reference sequence). The V end lost 5 bases, the J end lost 8 bases, and 18 bases lay between the germline ends. The authors' processing: Amplified reference gene primers provided the basis for estimating nucleated cell counts. Generated by immunoSEQ multiplex PCR, the TCRdb table keeps only in-frame clones and is missing some. The V and J calls and clone size were taken over from that table, and D and trimming were inferred from the DNA. The sample has about 180,000 clones, about four fifths seen once; the top ten hold roughly 8%.

Sequencing was done on a sample of peripheral blood. The J gene is TRBJ1-4, the V gene TRBV15, with TRBD1 as a possible D gene (6 bases). This TCR was sampled from a woman in her sixties or seventies with COVID-19, enrolled during active disease. The CDR3 region has the DNA TGTGCCACCAGCCTCCTTAGGGGGACCGACGAAAAACTGTTTTTT. This encodes CATSLLRGTDEKLFF. The whole variable domain, filled in from reference TRBV15 and TRBJ1-4, reads DAMVIQNPRYQVTQFGKPVTLSCSQTLNHNVMYWYQQKSSQAPKLLFHYYDKDFNNEADTPDNFQSRRPNTSFCFLDIRSPGLGDTAMYLCATSLLRGTDEKLFFGSGTQLSVL.